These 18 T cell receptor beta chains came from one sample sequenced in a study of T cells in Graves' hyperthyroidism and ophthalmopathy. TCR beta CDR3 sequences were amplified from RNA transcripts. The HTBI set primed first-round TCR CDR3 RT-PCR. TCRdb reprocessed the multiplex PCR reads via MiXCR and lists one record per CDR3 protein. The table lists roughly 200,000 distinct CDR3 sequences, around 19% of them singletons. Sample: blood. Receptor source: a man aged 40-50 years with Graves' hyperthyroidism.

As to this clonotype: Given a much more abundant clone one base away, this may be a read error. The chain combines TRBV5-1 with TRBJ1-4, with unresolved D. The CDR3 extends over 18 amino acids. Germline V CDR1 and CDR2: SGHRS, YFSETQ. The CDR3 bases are TGCGCCAGCAGCTTGGTATCGGGAAGTCGACCAACTAATGAAAAACTGCTTTTT. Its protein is CASSLVSGSRPTNEKLLF.

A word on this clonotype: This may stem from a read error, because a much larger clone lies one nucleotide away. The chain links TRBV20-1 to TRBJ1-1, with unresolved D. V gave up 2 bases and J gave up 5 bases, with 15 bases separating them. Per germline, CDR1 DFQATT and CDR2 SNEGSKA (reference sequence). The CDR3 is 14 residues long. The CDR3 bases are TGCAGTGCTAGACTATGCCCCCAGAGAACTGAAGCTTTCTTT. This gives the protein CSARLCPQRTEAFF.

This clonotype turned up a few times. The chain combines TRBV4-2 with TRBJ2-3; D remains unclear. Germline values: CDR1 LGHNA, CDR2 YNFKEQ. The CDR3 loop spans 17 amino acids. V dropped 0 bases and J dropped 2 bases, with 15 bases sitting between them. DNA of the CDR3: TGTGCCAGCAGCCAAGATATTTCTAGTCCCCACACAGATACGCAGTATTTT. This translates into CASSQDISSPHTDTQYF.

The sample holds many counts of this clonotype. CDR3: CASSLGLAADTQYF. The CDR3 DNA sequence: TGTGCCAGCAGCTTAGGACTAGCCGCAGATACGCAGTATTTT. V usage is TRBV7-9 and J usage is TRBJ2-3; TRBD2 matches at 7 bases. From germline, CDR1 is SEHNR and CDR2 FQNEAQ (reference sequence). V dropped 1 base and J dropped 4; count of bases not matched to a gene: 2. This CDR3 has 14 amino acids.

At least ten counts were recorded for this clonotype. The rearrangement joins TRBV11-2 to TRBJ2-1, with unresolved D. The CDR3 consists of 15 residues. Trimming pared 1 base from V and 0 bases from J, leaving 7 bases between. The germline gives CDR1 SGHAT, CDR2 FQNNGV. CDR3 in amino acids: CASSLGVGSYNEQFF. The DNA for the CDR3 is TGTGCCAGCAGCTTAGGGGTGGGCTCCTACAATGAGCAGTTCTTC.

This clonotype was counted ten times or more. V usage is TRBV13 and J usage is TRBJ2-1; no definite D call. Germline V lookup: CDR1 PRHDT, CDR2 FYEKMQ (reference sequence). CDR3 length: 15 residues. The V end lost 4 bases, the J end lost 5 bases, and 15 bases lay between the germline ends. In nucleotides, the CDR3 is TGTGCCAGCAGCTCCCCTGGAGCTACGGACAATGAGCAGTTCTTC. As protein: CASSSPGATDNEQFF. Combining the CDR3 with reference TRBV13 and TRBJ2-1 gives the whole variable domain AAGVIQSPRHLIKEKRETATLKCYPIPRHDTVYWYQQGPGQDPQFLISFYEKMQSDKGSIPDRFSAQQFSDYHSELNMSSLELGDSALYFCASSSPGATDNEQFFGPGTRLTVL.

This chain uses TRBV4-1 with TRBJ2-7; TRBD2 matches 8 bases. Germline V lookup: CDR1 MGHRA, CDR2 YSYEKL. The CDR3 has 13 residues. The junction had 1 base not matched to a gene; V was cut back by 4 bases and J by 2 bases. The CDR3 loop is CASSLGLAYEQYF. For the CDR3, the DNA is TGCGCCAGCAGCCTGGGACTAGCCTACGAGCAGTACTTC.

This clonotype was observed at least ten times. DNA of the CDR3: TGTGCCAGCAGTTACTCGGTCGTTGAAGGAGGTGACTATGGCTACACCTTC. Protein product: CASSYSVVEGGDYGYTF. The J gene is TRBJ1-2, the V gene TRBV6-2 or TRBV6-3; D not certain. V lost 0 bases to trimming and J lost 3 bases, with 17 bases between them. The CDR3 consists of 17 residues. CDR1 is MNHEY and CDR2 is SVGEGT in the germline V gene.

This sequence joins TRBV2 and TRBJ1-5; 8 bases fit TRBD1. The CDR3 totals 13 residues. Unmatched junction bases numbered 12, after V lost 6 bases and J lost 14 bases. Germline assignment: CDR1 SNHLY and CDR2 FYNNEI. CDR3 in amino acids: CASRGPGTGGEHF. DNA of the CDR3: TGTGCCAGCAGGGGTCCCGGGACAGGCGGGGAGCATTTT.

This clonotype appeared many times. CDR3 nucleotide sequence: TGTGCCAGCAGCGAGACTAGCGTCGGCGAGCAGTACTTC. As protein: CASSETSVGEQYF. J is TRBJ2-7 and V is TRBV7-9, with 8 bases identical to TRBD2. This CDR3 comprises 13 residues. Germline CDR1 SEHNR, CDR2 FQNEAQ (reference sequence). Trimming took 5 bases from V and 6 from J; bases not matched to a gene: 6.

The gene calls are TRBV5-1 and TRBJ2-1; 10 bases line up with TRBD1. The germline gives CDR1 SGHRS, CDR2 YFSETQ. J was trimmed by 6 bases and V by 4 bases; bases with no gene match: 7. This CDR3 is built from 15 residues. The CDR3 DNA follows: TGCGCCAGCAGCATAGGGACAGGGGCCCCCAATGAGCAGTTCTTC. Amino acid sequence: CASSIGTGAPNEQFF.

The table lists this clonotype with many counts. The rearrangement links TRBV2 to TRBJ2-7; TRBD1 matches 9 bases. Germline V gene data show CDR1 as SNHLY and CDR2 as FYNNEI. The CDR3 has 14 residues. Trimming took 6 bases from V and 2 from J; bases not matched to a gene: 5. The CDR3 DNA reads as TGTGCCAGCAGCGAGACAGGGGGAGCCTACGAGCAGTACTTC. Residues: CASSETGGAYEQYF.

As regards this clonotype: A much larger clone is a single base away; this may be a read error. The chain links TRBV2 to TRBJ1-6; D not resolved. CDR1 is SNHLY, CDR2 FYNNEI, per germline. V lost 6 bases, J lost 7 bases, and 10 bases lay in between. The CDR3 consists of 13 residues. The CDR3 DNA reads TGTGCCAGCAGCTTACCATCCAATTCACCCCTCCACTTT. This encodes CASSLPSNSPLHF.

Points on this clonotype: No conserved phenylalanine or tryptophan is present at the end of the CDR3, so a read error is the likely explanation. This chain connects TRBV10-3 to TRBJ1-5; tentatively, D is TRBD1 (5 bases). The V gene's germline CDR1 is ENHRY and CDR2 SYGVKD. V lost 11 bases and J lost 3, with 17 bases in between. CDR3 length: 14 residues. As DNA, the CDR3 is TGTGCCGTATCCCGGGACGGCGTCAATCAGCCCCAGCATCTT. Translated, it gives CAVSRDGVNQPQHL.

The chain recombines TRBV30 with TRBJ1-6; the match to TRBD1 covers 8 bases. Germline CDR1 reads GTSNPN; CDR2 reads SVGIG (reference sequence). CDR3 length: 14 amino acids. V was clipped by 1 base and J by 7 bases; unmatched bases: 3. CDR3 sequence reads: CAWSDGQGNSPLHF. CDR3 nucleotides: TGTGCCTGGAGTGATGGACAGGGCAATTCACCCCTCCACTTT.

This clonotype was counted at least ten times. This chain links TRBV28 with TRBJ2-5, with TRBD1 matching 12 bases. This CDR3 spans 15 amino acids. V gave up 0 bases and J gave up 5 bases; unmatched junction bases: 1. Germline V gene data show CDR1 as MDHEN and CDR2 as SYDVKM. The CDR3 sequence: CASSLWGQGAETQYF. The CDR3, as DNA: TGTGCCAGCAGTTTATGGGGACAGGGGGCCGAGACCCAGTACTTC.

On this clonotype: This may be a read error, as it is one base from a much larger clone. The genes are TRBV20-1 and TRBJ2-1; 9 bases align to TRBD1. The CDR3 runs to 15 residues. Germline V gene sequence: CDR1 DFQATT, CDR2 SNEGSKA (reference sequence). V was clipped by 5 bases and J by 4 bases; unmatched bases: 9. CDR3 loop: CSARPGTGIYNEQFF. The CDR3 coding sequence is TGCAGTGCTCGCCCCGGGACAGGGATTTACAATGAGCAGTTCTTC.

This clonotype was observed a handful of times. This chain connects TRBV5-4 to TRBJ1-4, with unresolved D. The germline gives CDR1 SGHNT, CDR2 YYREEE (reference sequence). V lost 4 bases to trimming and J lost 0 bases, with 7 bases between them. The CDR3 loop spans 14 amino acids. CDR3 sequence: CASSLQSTNEKLFF. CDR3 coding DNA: TGTGCCAGCAGCCTACAGTCAACTAATGAAAAACTGTTTTTT.